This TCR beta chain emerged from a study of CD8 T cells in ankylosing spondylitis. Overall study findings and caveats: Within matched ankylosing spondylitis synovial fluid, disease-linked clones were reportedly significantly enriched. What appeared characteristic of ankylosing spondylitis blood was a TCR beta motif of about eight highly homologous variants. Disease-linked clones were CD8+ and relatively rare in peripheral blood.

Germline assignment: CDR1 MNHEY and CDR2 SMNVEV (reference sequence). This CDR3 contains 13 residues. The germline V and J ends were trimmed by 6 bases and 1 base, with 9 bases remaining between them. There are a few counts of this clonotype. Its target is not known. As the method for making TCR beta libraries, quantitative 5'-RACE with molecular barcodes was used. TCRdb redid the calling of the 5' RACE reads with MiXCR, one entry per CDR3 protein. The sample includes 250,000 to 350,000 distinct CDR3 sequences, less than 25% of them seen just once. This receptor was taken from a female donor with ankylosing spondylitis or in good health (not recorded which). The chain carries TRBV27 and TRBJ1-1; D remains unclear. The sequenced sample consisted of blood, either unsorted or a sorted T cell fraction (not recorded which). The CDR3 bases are TGTGCCAGCAGCTATCAGGCGAACACTGAAGCTTTCTTT. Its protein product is CASSYQANTEAFF.